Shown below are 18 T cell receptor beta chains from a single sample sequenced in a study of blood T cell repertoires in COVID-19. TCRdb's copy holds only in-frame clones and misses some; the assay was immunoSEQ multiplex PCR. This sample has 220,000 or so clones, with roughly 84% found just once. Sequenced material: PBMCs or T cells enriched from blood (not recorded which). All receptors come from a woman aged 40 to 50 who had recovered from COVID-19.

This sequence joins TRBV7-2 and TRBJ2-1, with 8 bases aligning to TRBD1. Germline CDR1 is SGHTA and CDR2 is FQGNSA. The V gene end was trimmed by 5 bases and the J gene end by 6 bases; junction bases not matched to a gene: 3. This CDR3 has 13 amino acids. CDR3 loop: CASSTTGGNEQFF. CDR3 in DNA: TGTGCCAGCAGCACAACAGGGGGCAATGAGCAGTTCTTC.

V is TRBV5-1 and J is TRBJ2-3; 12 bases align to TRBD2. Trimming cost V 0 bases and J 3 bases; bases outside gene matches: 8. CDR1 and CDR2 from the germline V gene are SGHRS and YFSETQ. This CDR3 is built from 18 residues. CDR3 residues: CASSLGLAGGPGTDTQYF. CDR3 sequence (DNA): TGCGCCAGCAGCTTGGGCCTAGCGGGAGGGCCAGGGACAGATACGCAGTATTTT.

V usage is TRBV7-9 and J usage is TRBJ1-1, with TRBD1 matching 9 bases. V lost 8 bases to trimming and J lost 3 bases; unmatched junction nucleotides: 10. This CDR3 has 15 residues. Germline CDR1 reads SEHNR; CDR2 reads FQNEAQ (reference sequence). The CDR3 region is CASGSGTGRYTEAFF. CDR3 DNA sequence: TGTGCCAGCGGATCAGGGACAGGGAGGTACACTGAAGCTTTCTTT.

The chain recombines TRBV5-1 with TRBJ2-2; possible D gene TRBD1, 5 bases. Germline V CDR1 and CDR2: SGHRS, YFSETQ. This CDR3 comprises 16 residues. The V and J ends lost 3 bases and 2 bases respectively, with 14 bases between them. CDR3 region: CASSWTYQGNTGELFF. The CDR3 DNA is TGCGCCAGCAGCTGGACCTATCAGGGTAACACCGGGGAGCTGTTTTTT. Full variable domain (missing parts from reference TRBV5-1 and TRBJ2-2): KAGVTQTPRYLIKTRGQQVTLSCSPISGHRSVSWYQQTPGQGLQFLFEYFSETQRNKGNFPGRFSGRQFSNSRSEMNVSTLELGDSALYLCASSWTYQGNTGELFFGEGSRLTVL.

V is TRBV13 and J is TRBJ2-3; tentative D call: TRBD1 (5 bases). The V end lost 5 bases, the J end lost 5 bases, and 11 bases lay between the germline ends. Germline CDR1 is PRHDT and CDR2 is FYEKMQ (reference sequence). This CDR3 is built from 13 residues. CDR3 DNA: TGTGCCAGCAGCGGGGCAACCCAAGATACGCAGTATTTT. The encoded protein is CASSGATQDTQYF. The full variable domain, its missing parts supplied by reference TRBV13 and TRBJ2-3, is AAGVIQSPRHLIKEKRETATLKCYPIPRHDTVYWYQQGPGQDPQFLISFYEKMQSDKGSIPDRFSAQQFSDYHSELNMSSLELGDSALYFCASSGATQDTQYFGPGTRLTVL.

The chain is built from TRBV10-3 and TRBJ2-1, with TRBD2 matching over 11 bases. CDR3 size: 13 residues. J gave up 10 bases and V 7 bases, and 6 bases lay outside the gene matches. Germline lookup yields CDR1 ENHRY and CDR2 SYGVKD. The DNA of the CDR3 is TGTGCCATCACCAGGGGACTAGCGGACGAGCAGTTCTTC. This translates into CAITRGLADEQFF.

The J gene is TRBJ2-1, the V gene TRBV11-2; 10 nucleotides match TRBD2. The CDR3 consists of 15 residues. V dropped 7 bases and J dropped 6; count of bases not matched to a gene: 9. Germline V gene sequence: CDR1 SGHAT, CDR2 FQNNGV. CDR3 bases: TGTGCCAGCAATCCAACTAGCGGGAATTCCAATGAGCAGTTCTTC. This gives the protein CASNPTSGNSNEQFF.

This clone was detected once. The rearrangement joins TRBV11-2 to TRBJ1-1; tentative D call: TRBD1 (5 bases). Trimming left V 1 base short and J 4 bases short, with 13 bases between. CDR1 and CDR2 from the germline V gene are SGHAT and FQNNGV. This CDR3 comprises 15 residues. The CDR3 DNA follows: TGTGCCAGCAGCTTAGTAGGCCAGGGTGGCACTGAAGCTTTCTTT. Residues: CASSLVGQGGTEAFF.

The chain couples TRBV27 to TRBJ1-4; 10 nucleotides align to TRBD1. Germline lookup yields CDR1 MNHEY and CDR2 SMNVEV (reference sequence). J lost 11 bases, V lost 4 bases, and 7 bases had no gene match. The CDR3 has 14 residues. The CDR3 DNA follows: TGTGCCAGCAGTTCCGACAGGGGGCTAGGGAAACTGTTTTTT. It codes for CASSSDRGLGKLFF.

The CDR3 protein is CASSPPAAASLHF. For the CDR3, the DNA is TGTGCCAGCAGTCCCCCAGCAGCGGCGTCCCTCCACTTT. This chain links TRBV6-5 with TRBJ1-6; D uncertain. The ends were cut back, 5 bases at V and 14 bases at J, with 16 bases in the middle. This CDR3 is built from 13 residues. Germline CDR1 and CDR2: MNHEY and SVGAGI.

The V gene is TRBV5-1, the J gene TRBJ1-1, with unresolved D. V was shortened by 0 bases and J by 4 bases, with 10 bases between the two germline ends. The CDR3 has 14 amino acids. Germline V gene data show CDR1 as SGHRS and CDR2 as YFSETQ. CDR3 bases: TGCGCCAGCAGCTTGGGGGATGGGAGCACTGAAGCTTTCTTT. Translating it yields CASSLGDGSTEAFF.

The CDR3: CASSHDSTGELFF. In DNA, the CDR3 is TGTGCCAGCAGCCATGACAGCACCGGGGAGCTGTTTTTT. The V and J genes are TRBV7-2 and TRBJ2-2, with a possible D match to TRBD1 (5 bases). This CDR3 comprises 13 residues. Germline CDR1 and CDR2: SGHTA and FQGNSA. Trimming removed 5 bases from V and 4 bases from J, with 8 bases in between.

This CDR3 is CASSPLDRANTEAFF. The DNA of the CDR3 is TGTGCCAGCAGCCCCCTTGACAGGGCGAACACTGAAGCTTTCTTT. The gene calls are TRBV3-1 (or the pseudogene TRBV3-2) and TRBJ1-1, with 7 nucleotides matching TRBD1. The CDR3 is 15 amino acids. The V and J ends lost 4 bases and 1 base, in that order; junction bases with no gene match: 6. Germline lookup yields CDR1 LGHDT and CDR2 YNNKEL (reference sequence).

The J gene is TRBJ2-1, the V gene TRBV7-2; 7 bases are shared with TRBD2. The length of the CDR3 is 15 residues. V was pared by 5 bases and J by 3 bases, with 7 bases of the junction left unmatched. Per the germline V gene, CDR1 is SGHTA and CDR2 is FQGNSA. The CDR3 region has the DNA TGTGCCAGCAGCCCCACCGGGACTAACTACAATGAGCAGTTCTTC. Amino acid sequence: CASSPTGTNYNEQFF.

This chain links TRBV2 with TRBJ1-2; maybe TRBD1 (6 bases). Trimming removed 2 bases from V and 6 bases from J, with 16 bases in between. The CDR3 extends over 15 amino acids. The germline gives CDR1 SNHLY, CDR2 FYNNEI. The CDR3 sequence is CASSENMVQGDGYTF. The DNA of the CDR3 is TGTGCCAGCAGTGAAAACATGGTACAGGGCGATGGCTACACCTTC.

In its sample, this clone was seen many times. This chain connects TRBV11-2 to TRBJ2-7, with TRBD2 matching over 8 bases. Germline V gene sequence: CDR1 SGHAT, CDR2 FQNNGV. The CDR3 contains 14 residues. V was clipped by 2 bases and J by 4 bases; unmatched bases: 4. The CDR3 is CASSLPEREYEQYV. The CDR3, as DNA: TGTGCCAGCAGCTTACCGGAGCGGGAGTACGAGCAGTACGTC.

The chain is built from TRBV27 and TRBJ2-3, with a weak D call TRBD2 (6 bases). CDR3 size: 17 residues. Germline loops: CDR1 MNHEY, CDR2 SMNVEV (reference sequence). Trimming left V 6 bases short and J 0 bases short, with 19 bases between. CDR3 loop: CASRGGGSNPSTDTQYF. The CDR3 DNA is TGTGCCAGCAGGGGGGGAGGTTCGAACCCAAGCACAGATACGCAGTATTTT.

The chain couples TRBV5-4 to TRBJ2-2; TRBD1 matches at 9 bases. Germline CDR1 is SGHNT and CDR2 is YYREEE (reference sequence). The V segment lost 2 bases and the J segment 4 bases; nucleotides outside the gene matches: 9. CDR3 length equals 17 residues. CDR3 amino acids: CASSLRDRVGGTGELFF. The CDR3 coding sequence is TGTGCCAGCAGCTTAAGGGACAGGGTGGGTGGCACCGGGGAGCTGTTTTTT.